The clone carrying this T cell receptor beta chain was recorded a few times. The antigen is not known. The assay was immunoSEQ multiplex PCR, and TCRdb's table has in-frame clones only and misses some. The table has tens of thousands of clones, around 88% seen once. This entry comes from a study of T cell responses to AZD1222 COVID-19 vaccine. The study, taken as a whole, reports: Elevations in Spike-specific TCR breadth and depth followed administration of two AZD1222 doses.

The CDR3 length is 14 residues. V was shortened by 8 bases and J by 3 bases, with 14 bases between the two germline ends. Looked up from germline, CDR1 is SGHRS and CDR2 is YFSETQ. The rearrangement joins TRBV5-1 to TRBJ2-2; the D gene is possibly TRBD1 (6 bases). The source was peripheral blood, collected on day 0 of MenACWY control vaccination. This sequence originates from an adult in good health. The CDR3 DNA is TGCGCCAGTACAGTAGGGGGTCACACCGGGGAGCTGTTTTTT. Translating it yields CASTVGGHTGELFF.